This T cell receptor beta chain was found in a study of Ad26.COV2.S vaccination and SARS-CoV-2 variants. Assay used: immunoSEQ multiplex PCR; TCRdb lists only in-frame clones, some missing. The sample carries some 340,000 clones, approximately 86% recorded once. V shed 0 bases and J shed 11 bases, with 17 bases lying between them. The CDR3 has 14 residues. Germline V gene lookup returns CDR1 SGHRS and CDR2 YFSETQ. This sample's treatment: 15 to 20 received Ad26.COV2.S at low or high dose, single or two shots; several received placebo; per-sample allocation not given. Collection of samples fell on day 63 after the first vaccine or placebo injection.

Here the sequenced sample was peripheral blood, taken in a trial of Ad26.COV2.S vaccine versus placebo. The chain joins TRBV5-1 to TRBJ1-2, with unresolved D. The TCR sequence derives from a person aged 18-65 years who received the Ad26.COV2.S COVID-19 vaccine or a placebo. The CDR3 region is CASSLAGRSIGYTF. For the CDR3, the DNA is TGCGCCAGCAGCTTGGCCGGCAGAAGTATCGGTTACACCTTC.